This T cell receptor (beta chain) appears in the sequencing data of a study of vaccination and CD4 T cells after COVID-19. Whole-study context: Convalescent participants consisted of six males and four females, two being Hispanic. Median time from second vaccine dose to sampling was 60 to 80 days (14 to 241).

TCRdb re-called the PCR reads through MiXCR, storing one row per CDR3 protein. Here the sample spans about 18,000 distinct CDR3 sequences, approximately 59% being singletons. Of note for this clonotype: Its antigen is undetermined.

This CDR3 has 17 amino acids. J lost 0 bases, V lost 6 bases, and 10 bases had no gene match. The germline CDR1 and CDR2 sequences are DFQATT and SNEGSKA (reference sequence). Whole-study findings and limits: Only relatively few convalescent patients were studied, and early post-infection timepoints were not analyzed. Vaccine-specific clones numbering 304 of 307 showed spike mono-reactivity in convalescent patients.

J is TRBJ1-6 and V is TRBV20-1; 8 bases match TRBD1. The TCR sequence derives from a human donor who had recovered from COVID-19. The sequenced sample was CD4+ T cells from blood, obtained before SARS-CoV-2 vaccination. The CDR3 sequence: CSAPSGTGRSYNSPLHF. The CDR3, as DNA: TGCAGTGCACCGTCCGGGACAGGCCGCTCCTATAATTCACCCCTCCACTTT.